Following are 21 T cell receptor beta chains from one sample sequenced in a study of early T cells in non-severe SARS-CoV-2 infection. TCRdb itself ran the 5' RACE reads through MiXCR, one entry per CDR3 protein. The sample records 40,000 to 55,000 distinct CDR3 sequences, roughly 13% being singletons. Sequenced sample: whole blood. The receptors were sampled from an adult who was a healthcare worker with PCR-confirmed SARS-CoV-2 infection or an uninfected control (not recorded which).

This clonotype was counted a few times. The V and J genes are TRBV27 and TRBJ2-7; D possibly matches TRBD1 or TRBD2 (5 bases each). Trimming stripped 5 bases from V and 0 bases from J, with 14 bases between. The CDR3 contains 15 residues. Looked up from germline, CDR1 is MNHEY and CDR2 is SMNVEV (reference sequence). The CDR3 is CASSNSGRSSYEQYF. As DNA, the CDR3 is TGTGCCAGCAGTAATTCGGGACGGAGCTCCTACGAGCAGTACTTC.

This clonotype was counted many times. The chain employs TRBV7-6 and TRBJ2-1; 14 bases are shared with TRBD2. The CDR3 runs 17 residues. CDR1 is SGHVS and CDR2 is FNYEAQ in the germline V gene. V gave up 5 bases and J gave up 9 bases; unmatched junction bases: 12. The CDR3 here is CASSRGLAGAQGREQFF. The CDR3 nucleotides are TGTGCCAGCAGCAGGGGACTAGCGGGGGCTCAGGGGCGTGAGCAGTTCTTC.

In this sample, this clonotype turned up many times. The V gene is TRBV27, the J gene TRBJ2-7; no definite D call. Trimming removed 5 bases from V and 4 bases from J, with 18 bases in between. The CDR3 runs 15 residues. Germline-derived CDR1 and CDR2 are MNHEY and SMNVEV (reference sequence). The CDR3 region has the DNA TGTGCCAGCAGTAGCTTGGGCCCCACACGGTACGAGCAGTACTTC. Protein sequence: CASSSLGPTRYEQYF.

This clonotype was picked up many times. The chain is built from TRBV20-1 and TRBJ2-7; D ambiguous. The CDR3 runs to 11 residues. Trimming left V 3 bases short and J 8 bases short, with 11 bases between. From germline, CDR1 is DFQATT and CDR2 SNEGSKA (reference sequence). The CDR3 bases are TGCAGTGCTAGGAACGCCGAGAAGCAGTACTTC. It yields the protein CSARNAEKQYF.

The genes are TRBV29-1 and TRBJ1-1; D not resolved. Looked up from germline, CDR1 is SQVTM and CDR2 is ANQGSEA. This CDR3 contains 12 residues. Trimming took 7 bases from V and 1 from J, leaving 10 bases between them. CDR3 residues: CSAWGPNTEAFF. The CDR3 nucleotides read TGCAGCGCTTGGGGTCCGAACACTGAAGCTTTCTTT.

This rearrangement joins TRBV24-1 to TRBJ1-1; 9 positions match TRBD1. Looked up from germline, CDR1 is KGHDR and CDR2 is SFDVKD. The CDR3 consists of 16 residues. V shed 3 bases, J shed 4 bases, and the junction held 8 bases outside the gene matches. The CDR3 DNA reads as TGTGCCACCAGTGATCCCCTGGGACAGGGTCCCACTGAAGCTTTCTTT. It yields the protein CATSDPLGQGPTEAFF.

This clonotype was recorded many times. The genes are TRBV24-1 and TRBJ2-1, with 8 nucleotides matching TRBD2. Germline V lookup: CDR1 KGHDR, CDR2 SFDVKD. CDR3 length: 15 amino acids. The ends lost 4 bases at V and 5 bases at J; junction bases unmatched: 6. The CDR3 sequence is CATSDPIAGHNEQFF. CDR3 nucleotide sequence: TGTGCCACCAGTGACCCAATAGCGGGACACAATGAGCAGTTCTTC.

This sequence joins TRBV10-3 and TRBJ1-1; D is unclear. Trimming cost V 4 bases and J 7 bases, with 13 bases left between them. CDR1 ENHRY and CDR2 SYGVKD come from the germline V gene. This CDR3 comprises 13 residues. CDR3 bases: TGTGCCATCAGTGTCAAGGGATTAGGTGAAGCTTTCTTT. Protein product: CAISVKGLGEAFF.

This clonotype was observed a single time. One junction end disagrees with the germline gene, perhaps due to a read error. The rearrangement uses TRBV24-1 and TRBJ2-3, with 12 bases that match TRBD2. The CDR3 consists of 16 residues. In germline, CDR1 is KGHDR, CDR2 SFDVKD. The CDR3 is CATSDATSGSIDTQYF. The CDR3 coding sequence is TGTGCCACCAGTGATGCGACTAGCGGGAGCATAGATACGCAGTATTTT.

The sample holds a few counts of this clonotype. The rearrangement links TRBV27 to TRBJ1-6; TRBD1 aligns across 11 bases. Germline values: CDR1 MNHEY, CDR2 SMNVEV (reference sequence). This CDR3 contains 16 residues. Trimming at V came to 6 bases and at J to 10 bases, leaving 11 bases not matched to a gene. Here the CDR3 reads CASSEFGTGGGSPLHF. The CDR3 DNA follows: TGTGCCAGCAGCGAATTCGGGACAGGGGGAGGCTCACCCCTCCACTTT.

This clonotype was seen more than once but under ten times. The V call is TRBV5-1, the J call TRBJ2-3; 9 bases are a match to TRBD2. Per germline, CDR1 SGHRS and CDR2 YFSETQ. The CDR3 is made up of 16 amino acids. V dropped 0 bases and J dropped 0; count of bases not matched to a gene: 2. The CDR3 sequence: CASSLGGLASTDTQYF. The CDR3 coding sequence is TGCGCCAGCAGCTTGGGGGGACTAGCTAGCACAGATACGCAGTATTTT.

This clonotype showed up many times. This chain connects TRBV11-2 to TRBJ2-1, with no clear D. The CDR3 spans 14 residues. V lost 6 bases to trimming and J lost 4 bases, with 13 bases between them. In germline, CDR1 is SGHAT, CDR2 FQNNGV. The CDR3 region has the DNA TGTGCCAGCAGTGTACAGCGCCTTTACAATGAGCAGTTCTTC. Translated: CASSVQRLYNEQFF.

Ten or more counts support this clonotype. The chain links TRBV29-1 to TRBJ1-2; tentatively, D is TRBD1 (5 bases). This CDR3 region has 13 residues. Trimming cost V 8 bases and J 2 bases, with 15 bases left between them. CDR1 SQVTM and CDR2 ANQGSEA come from the germline V gene. This CDR3 is CSSAGDRNYGYTF. CDR3 nucleotides: TGCAGCTCCGCCGGGGACCGCAACTATGGCTACACCTTC.

There are many counts of this clonotype. The J gene is TRBJ1-4, the V gene TRBV7-9, with D unclear. V lost 3 bases and J lost 3, with 8 bases in between. Germline V gene sequence: CDR1 SEHNR, CDR2 FQNEAQ (reference sequence). There are 14 residues in the CDR3. CDR3: CASSLETANEKLFF. The CDR3 DNA sequence: TGTGCCAGCAGCTTGGAAACGGCTAATGAAAAACTGTTTTTT.

This clonotype was seen a few times. Its ends do not fully match the called genes, so a read error is possible. V and J are TRBV12-5 and TRBJ1-5; the D is unclear. This CDR3 is built from 18 residues. Germline V lookup: CDR1 LGHNT, CDR2 FRNRAP. CDR3 region: CASVLVNISGNPNQPQHF. The CDR3 bases are TGTGCTAGTGTTTTGGTAAATATTTCCGGGAACCCCAATCAGCCCCAGCATTTT.

In its sample, this clonotype was seen many times. The genes are TRBV7-2 and TRBJ2-2; D assignment may be TRBD1 or TRBD2 (5 bases each). V was trimmed by 2 bases and J by 0 bases, leaving 10 bases between them. Germline loops: CDR1 SGHTA, CDR2 FQGNSA. This CDR3 region has 16 residues. The DNA of the CDR3 is TGTGCCAGCAGCTTAAAGGGGAGCACGAACACCGGGGAGCTGTTTTTT. This gives the protein CASSLKGSTNTGELFF.

Ten or more counts support this clonotype. The chain joins TRBV20-1 to TRBJ2-1; D is perhaps TRBD2 (6 bases). V lost 0 bases to trimming and J lost 4 bases, with 25 bases between them. This CDR3 is built from 19 residues. Germline-derived CDR1 and CDR2 are DFQATT and SNEGSKA (reference sequence). The CDR3 sequence: CSARDPSGMRGRRYNEQFF. Here the CDR3 DNA reads TGCAGTGCTAGAGATCCTTCGGGGATGCGGGGTCGTAGGTACAATGAGCAGTTCTTC.

This chain joins TRBV15 and TRBJ2-3; no clear D gene. The CDR3 sequence is 13 residues long. Trimming pared 0 bases from V and 3 bases from J, leaving 4 bases between. Germline V CDR1 and CDR2: LNHNV, YYDKDF (reference sequence). CDR3 in amino acids: CATSREATDTQYF. For the CDR3, the DNA is TGTGCCACCAGCAGAGAGGCGACAGATACGCAGTATTTT.

Only a few counts were recorded for this clonotype. J is TRBJ2-2 and V is TRBV11-2; 10 nucleotides agree with TRBD2. The CDR3 extends over 17 amino acids. The germline V gene has CDR1 SGHAT and CDR2 FQNNGV. Germline trimming cut 5 bases from V and 7 bases from J; bases unmatched to any gene: 13. CDR3 residues: CASSELAGSYSGGELFF. The CDR3 nucleotides are TGTGCCAGCAGCGAACTAGCGGGGAGCTATTCAGGCGGGGAGCTGTTTTTT.

This clonotype appeared many times. The CDR3 DNA follows: TGTGCCAGCTCACTGGGACCGACAAACACCGGGGAGCTGTTTTTT. Protein sequence: CASSLGPTNTGELFF. The gene calls are TRBV18 and TRBJ2-2; D may be TRBD1 or TRBD2 (5 bases each). CDR3 length equals 15 residues. Deletions cut 4 bases from V and 2 bases from J, with 11 bases between. The germline gives CDR1 KGHSH, CDR2 LQKENI.

This clonotype was detected only a few times. The chain is built from TRBV27 and TRBJ1-6; D ambiguous. V shed 6 bases and J shed 0 bases, with 9 bases lying between them. The CDR3 is made up of 15 amino acids. Per the germline V gene, CDR1 is MNHEY and CDR2 is SMNVEV (reference sequence). CDR3: CASSFRDSYNSPLHF. CDR3 DNA sequence: TGTGCCAGCAGCTTCCGAGACTCCTATAATTCACCCCTCCACTTT.